The present entry profiles one T cell receptor (beta chain) with its context. Its antigen remains unknown. The sample belongs to a study of cytomegalovirus exposure and HLA in healthy donors. Study-level information: A prior study identified 117 million unique TCR beta sequences from some 200 million T cells. Study observations and caveats: Per a later analysis, 15,000 to 20,000 TCR beta sequences showed association with HLA alleles at 0.05 false discovery rate. Fewer N-insertions than the roughly 700-donor mean were reportedly shown by an Asian-associated ancestry cluster in a later analysis. Accounts indicate the classifier identified cytomegalovirus status with strong specificity and sensitivity.

Germline V gene data show CDR1 as SNHLY and CDR2 as FYNNEI. The CDR3 has 14 amino acids. The V gene lost 6 bases and the J gene lost 2 bases, with 12 bases spanning the gap. The PCR employed 60 Vbeta primers together with 13 Jbeta primers. Measured with immunoSEQ multiplex PCR; TCRdb has only the in-frame clones, and not every one. Of around 170,000 clones detected, over 70% appear once; the ten largest clones hold around 4%. The origin of this receptor is a man aged 50-60 years in good health and CMV-seronegative. The sample was PBMCs. The chain carries TRBV2 and TRBJ2-3, with a tentative D call TRBD1 (5 bases). In DNA, the CDR3 is TGTGCCAGCAGGCGGACATTCTACACAGATACGCAGTATTTT. It encodes CASRRTFYTDTQYF. The whole variable domain, remainder taken from reference TRBV2 and TRBJ2-3, is EPEVTQTPSHQVTQMGQEVILRCVPISNHLYFYWYRQILGQKVEFLVSFYNNEISEKSEIFDDQFSVERPDGSNFTLKIRSTKLEDSAMYFCASRRTFYTDTQYFGPGTRLTVL.